Shown below are 10 T cell receptor beta chains from a single sample sequenced in a study of blood T cell repertoires in COVID-19. Produced via immunoSEQ multiplex PCR; TCRdb's table is partial and in-frame only. The sample lists 79,000 or so clones, 70% to 90% occurring once. Material for sequencing was peripheral blood. These receptors all stem from a man in his sixties with COVID-19, enrolled during active disease.

The genes are TRBV3-1 (or the pseudogene TRBV3-2) and TRBJ1-6; 8 bases fit TRBD1. This CDR3 has 15 amino acids. Per the germline V gene, CDR1 is LGHDT and CDR2 is YNNKEL (reference sequence). V shed 5 bases and J 7 bases; nucleotides not matched to a gene: 7. CDR3 loop: CASSYLDRVNSPLHF. In nucleotides, the CDR3 is TGTGCCAGCAGCTACTTGGACAGGGTGAATTCACCCCTCCACTTT.

CDR3 residues: CASSFGGVSGSLGEQFF. CDR3 nucleotide sequence: TGTGCCAGCAGCTTTGGGGGAGTTAGCGGGAGTTTGGGAGAGCAGTTCTTC. The rearrangement uses TRBV5-4 and TRBJ2-1, with 9 bases lining up with TRBD2. Germline V gene lookup returns CDR1 SGHNT and CDR2 YYREEE (reference sequence). The junction had 16 bases not matched to a gene; V was cut back by 2 bases and J by 10 bases. The CDR3 is 17 residues long. The variable domain in full, completed from reference TRBV5-4 and TRBJ2-1, reads ETGVTQSPTHLIKTRGQQVTLRCSSQSGHNTVSWYQQALGQGPQFIFQYYREEENGRGNFPPRFSGLQFPNYSSELNVNALELDDSALYLCASSFGGVSGSLGEQFFGPGTRLTVL.

In this sample, this clone turned up once. The genes are TRBV11-2 and TRBJ2-3, with 10 positions matching TRBD2. The V gene end was trimmed by 2 bases and the J gene end by 4 bases; junction bases not matched to a gene: 6. The germline V gene has CDR1 SGHAT and CDR2 FQNNGV. This CDR3 contains 16 residues. The CDR3 sequence is CASSLRAGGLADTQYF. DNA for the CDR3: TGTGCCAGCAGCTTACGAGCGGGAGGGCTGGCAGATACGCAGTATTTT.

This chain connects TRBV6-2 or TRBV6-3 to TRBJ2-7; 10 positions agree with TRBD2. V lost 0 bases, J lost 4 bases, and 6 bases stayed unmatched. This CDR3 is built from 16 residues. The germline CDR1 and CDR2 sequences are MNHEY and SVGEGT. The CDR3 DNA sequence: TGTGCCAGCAGTTACTCTGGGGCTAGCGGGAGTTACGAGCAGTACTTC. Protein product: CASSYSGASGSYEQYF.

This rearrangement joins TRBV6-1 to TRBJ2-7; D may be TRBD1 (6 bases). Trimming removed 2 bases at V and 1 base at J, with 12 bases between. The CDR3 runs to 15 residues. The V gene's germline CDR1 is MNHNS and CDR2 SASEGT. The CDR3 DNA sequence: TGTGCCAGCAGTGAACCGGGACATGGTTCCTACGAGCAGTACTTC. Translated, it gives CASSEPGHGSYEQYF.

The chain has TRBV28 and TRBJ2-1; possible D gene TRBD1, 6 bases. The CDR3 runs 14 residues. The ends were cut back, 4 bases at V and 5 bases at J, with 12 bases in the middle. The V gene's germline CDR1 is MDHEN and CDR2 SYDVKM. In DNA, the CDR3 is TGTGCCAGCAGTTCTCCGGACAGCAACAATGAGCAGTTCTTC. Protein: CASSSPDSNNEQFF.

This clone has just one count. This rearrangement joins TRBV6-6 to TRBJ2-7; D is unclear. This CDR3 is built from 15 residues. The germline V gene encodes CDR1 MNHNY and CDR2 SVGAGI (reference sequence). The V and J ends lost 5 bases and 2 bases respectively, with 16 bases between them. As DNA, the CDR3 is TGTGCCAGCAGTCCCGACTTACACCCCACCTACGAGCAGTACTTC. Translation gives CASSPDLHPTYEQYF.

CDR3 sequence (DNA): TGTGCCAGCAGCCCCCAGCGTACCGGGGAGCTGTTTTTT. The encoded protein is CASSPQRTGELFF. The chain couples TRBV3-1 (or the pseudogene TRBV3-2) to TRBJ2-2; no reliable D call. From germline, CDR1 is LGHDT and CDR2 YNNKEL (reference sequence). The CDR3 contains 13 residues. Between the trimmed V and J ends, which lost 4 bases and 5 bases, there was a span of 8 bases.

The chain carries TRBV9 and TRBJ2-1; a weak D match, TRBD2 (5 bases). The CDR3 covers 14 residues. The V end was cut by 10 bases, the J end by 9 bases, with 23 bases between. CDR1 is SGDLS, CDR2 YYNGEE, per germline. The CDR3 DNA follows: TGTGCCTACCCCCCAAGTGGGAGATCCAGTGAGCAGTTCTTC. It yields the protein CAYPPSGRSSEQFF.

The rearrangement links TRBV28 to TRBJ2-7; 8 bases line up with TRBD1. This CDR3 contains 15 residues. V lost 2 bases and J lost 4; bases outside the gene matches: 7. Germline CDR1 and CDR2: MDHEN and SYDVKM. The CDR3 DNA is TGTGCCAGCAGTTTACCAGGGACAGGACGGTACGAGCAGTACTTC. Protein sequence: CASSLPGTGRYEQYF.